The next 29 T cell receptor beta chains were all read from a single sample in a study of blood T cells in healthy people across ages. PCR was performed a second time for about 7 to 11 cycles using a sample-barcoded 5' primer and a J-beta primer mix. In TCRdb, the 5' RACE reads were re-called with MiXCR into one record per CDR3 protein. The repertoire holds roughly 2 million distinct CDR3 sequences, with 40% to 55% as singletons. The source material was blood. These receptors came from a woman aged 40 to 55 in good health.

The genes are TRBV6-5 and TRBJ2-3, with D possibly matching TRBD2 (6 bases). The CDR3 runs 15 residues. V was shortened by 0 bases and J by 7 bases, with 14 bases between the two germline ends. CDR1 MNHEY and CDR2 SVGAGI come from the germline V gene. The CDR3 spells CASSYSGGEANTQYF. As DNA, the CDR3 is TGTGCCAGCAGTTACTCGGGCGGGGAGGCGAATACGCAGTATTTT.

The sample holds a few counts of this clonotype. The CDR3 reads CSVDIQGNYGYTF. DNA of the CDR3: TGCAGCGTTGATATACAGGGGAACTATGGCTACACCTTC. The J gene is TRBJ1-2, the V gene TRBV29-1, with 7 bases identical to TRBD1. The CDR3 totals 13 residues. The V gene end was trimmed by 3 bases and the J gene end by 2 bases; junction bases not matched to a gene: 3. The V gene's germline CDR1 is SQVTM and CDR2 ANQGSEA.

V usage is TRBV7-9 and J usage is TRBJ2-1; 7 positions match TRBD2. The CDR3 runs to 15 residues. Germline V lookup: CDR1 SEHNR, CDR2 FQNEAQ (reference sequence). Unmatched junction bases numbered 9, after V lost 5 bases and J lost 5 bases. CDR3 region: CASSRPSGGNNEQFF. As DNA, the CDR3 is TGTGCCAGCAGCCGACCTAGCGGAGGTAACAATGAGCAGTTCTTC.

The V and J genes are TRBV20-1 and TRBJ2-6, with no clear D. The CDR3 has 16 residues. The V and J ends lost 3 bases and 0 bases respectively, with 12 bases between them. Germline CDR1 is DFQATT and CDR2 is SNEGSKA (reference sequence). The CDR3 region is CSASVSVHSGANVLTF. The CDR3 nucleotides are TGCAGTGCTAGTGTTTCAGTGCACTCTGGGGCCAACGTCCTGACTTTC.

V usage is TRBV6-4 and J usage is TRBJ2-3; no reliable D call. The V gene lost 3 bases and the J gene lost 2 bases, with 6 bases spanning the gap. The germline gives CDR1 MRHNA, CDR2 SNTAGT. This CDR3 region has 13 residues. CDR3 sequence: CASSETFTDTQYF. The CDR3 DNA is TGTGCCAGCAGTGAAACTTTCACAGATACGCAGTATTTT.

CDR3 in DNA: TGTGCCAGCAGCTTTTCCCCCCAACCAGCCAAAAACATTCAGTACTTC. It encodes CASSFSPQPAKNIQYF. The chain uses TRBV9 and TRBJ2-4, with D hard to call. This CDR3 contains 16 residues. Trimming took 4 bases from V and 0 from J, leaving 14 bases between them. The germline CDR1 and CDR2 sequences are SGDLS and YYNGEE.

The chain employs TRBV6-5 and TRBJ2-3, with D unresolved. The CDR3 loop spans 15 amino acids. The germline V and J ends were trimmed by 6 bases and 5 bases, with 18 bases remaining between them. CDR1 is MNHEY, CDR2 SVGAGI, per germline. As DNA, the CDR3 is TGTGCCAGCAGACCTCAGCTTGTGCCGGGAGATACGCAGTATTTT. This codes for CASRPQLVPGDTQYF.

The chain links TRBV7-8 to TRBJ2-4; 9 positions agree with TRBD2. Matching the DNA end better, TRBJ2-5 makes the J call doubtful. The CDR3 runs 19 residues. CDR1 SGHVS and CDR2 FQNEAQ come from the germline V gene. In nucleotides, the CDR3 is TGTGCCAGCCAAGGGTGGGCTTTGTTAGCGGGGGCCTCGGGGGAGACCCAGTACTTC. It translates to CASQGWALLAGASGETQYF.

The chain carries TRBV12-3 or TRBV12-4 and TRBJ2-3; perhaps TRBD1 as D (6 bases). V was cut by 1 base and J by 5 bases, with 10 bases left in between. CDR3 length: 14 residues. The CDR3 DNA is TGTGCCAGCAGTTTAGGGTGGGGGCAAGATACGCAGTATTTT. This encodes CASSLGWGQDTQYF.

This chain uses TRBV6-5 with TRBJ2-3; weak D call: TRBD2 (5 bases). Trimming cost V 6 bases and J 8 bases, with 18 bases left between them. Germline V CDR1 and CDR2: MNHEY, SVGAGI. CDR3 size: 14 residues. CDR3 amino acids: CASRELGLTGTQYF. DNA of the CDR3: TGTGCCAGCAGAGAACTAGGACTCACCGGTACGCAGTATTTT.

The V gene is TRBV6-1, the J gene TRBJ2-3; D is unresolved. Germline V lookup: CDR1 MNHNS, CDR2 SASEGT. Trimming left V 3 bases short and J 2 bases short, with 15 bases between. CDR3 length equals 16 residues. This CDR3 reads CASSDPRGKSTDTQYF. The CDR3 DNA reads TGTGCCAGCAGTGATCCACGAGGTAAATCCACAGATACGCAGTATTTT.

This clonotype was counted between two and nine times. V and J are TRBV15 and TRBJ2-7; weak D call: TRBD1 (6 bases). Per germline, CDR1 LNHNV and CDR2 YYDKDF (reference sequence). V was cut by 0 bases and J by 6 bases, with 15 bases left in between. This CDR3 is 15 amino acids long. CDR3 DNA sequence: TGTGCCACCAGCAGAGATTACAGGGTCGGTAGCGAGCAGTACTTC. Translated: CATSRDYRVGSEQYF.

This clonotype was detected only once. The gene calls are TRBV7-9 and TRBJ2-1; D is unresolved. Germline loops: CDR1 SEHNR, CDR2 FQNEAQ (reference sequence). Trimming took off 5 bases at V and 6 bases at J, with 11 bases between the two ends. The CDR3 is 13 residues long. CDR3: CASSVPDLNEQFF. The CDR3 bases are TGTGCCAGCAGCGTGCCGGATCTCAATGAGCAGTTCTTC.

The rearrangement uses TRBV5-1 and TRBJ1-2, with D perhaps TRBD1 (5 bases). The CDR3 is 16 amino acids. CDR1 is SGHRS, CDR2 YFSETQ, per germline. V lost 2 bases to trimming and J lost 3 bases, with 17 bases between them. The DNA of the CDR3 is TGCGCCAGCAGCTTTAACCCTTGGACATCCGACTATGGCTACACCTTC. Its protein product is CASSFNPWTSDYGYTF.

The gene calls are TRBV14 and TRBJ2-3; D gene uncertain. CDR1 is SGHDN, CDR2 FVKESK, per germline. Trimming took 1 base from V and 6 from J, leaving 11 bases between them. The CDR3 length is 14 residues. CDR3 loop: CASSQARVGDTQYF. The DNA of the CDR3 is TGTGCCAGCAGCCAAGCCCGGGTAGGGGATACGCAGTATTTT.

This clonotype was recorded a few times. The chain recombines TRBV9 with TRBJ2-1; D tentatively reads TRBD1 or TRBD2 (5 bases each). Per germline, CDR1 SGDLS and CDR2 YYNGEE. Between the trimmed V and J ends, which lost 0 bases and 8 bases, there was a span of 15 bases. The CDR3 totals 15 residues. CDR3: CASSVVGTPRDEQFF. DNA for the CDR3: TGTGCCAGCAGCGTAGTCGGGACCCCTAGGGATGAGCAGTTCTTC. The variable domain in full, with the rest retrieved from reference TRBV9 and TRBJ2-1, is DSGVTQTPKHLITATGQRVTLRCSPRSGDLSVYWYQQSLDQGLQFLIQYYNGEERAKGNILERFSAQQFPDLHSELNLSSLELGDSALYFCASSVVGTPRDEQFFGPGTRLTVL.

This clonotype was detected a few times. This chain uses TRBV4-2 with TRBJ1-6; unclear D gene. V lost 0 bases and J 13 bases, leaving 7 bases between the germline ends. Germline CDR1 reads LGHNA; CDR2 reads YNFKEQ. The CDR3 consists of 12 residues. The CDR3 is CASSQEKTPLHF. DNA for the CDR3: TGTGCCAGCAGCCAAGAAAAGACTCCCCTCCACTTT.

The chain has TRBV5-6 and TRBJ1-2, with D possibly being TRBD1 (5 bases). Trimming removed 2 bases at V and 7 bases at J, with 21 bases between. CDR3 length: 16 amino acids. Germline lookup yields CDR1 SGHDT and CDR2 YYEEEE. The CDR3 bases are TGTGCCAGCAGCTTTGACTTGGGCAGGGTCCATTCTGGCTACACCTTC. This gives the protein CASSFDLGRVHSGYTF.

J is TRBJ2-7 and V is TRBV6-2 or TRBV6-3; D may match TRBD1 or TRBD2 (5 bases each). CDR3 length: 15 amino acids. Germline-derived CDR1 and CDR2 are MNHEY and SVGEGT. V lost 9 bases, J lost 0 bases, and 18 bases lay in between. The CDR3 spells CASSVRDRDSYEQYF. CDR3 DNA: TGTGCCAGTTCGGTCCGGGACCGTGACTCCTACGAGCAGTACTTC.

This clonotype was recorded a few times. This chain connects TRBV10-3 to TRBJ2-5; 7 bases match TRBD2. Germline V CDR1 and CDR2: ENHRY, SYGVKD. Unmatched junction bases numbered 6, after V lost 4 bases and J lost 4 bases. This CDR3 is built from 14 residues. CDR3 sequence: CAISGRGRGETQYF. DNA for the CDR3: TGTGCCATCAGTGGCCGGGGGAGGGGAGAGACCCAGTACTTC.

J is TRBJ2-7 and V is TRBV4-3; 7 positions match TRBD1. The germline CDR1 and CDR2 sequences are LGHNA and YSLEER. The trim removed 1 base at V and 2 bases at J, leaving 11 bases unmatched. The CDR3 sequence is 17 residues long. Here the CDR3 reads CASSQGRMVQGAYEQYF. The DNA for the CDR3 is TGCGCCAGCAGCCAAGGCCGTATGGTCCAGGGGGCCTACGAGCAGTACTTC.

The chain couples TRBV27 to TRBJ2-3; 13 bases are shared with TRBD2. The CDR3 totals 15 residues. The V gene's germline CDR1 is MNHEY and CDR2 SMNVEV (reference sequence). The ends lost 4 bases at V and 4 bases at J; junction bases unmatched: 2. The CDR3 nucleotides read TGTGCCAGCAGTTCGGGACTAGCGGGGTCAGATACGCAGTATTTT. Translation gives CASSSGLAGSDTQYF.

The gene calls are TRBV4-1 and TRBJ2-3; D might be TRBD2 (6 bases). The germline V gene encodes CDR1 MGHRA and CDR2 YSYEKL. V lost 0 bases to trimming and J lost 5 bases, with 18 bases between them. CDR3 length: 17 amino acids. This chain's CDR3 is CASSQDSLLALKDTQYF. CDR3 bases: TGCGCCAGCAGCCAAGATTCATTACTAGCCCTAAAAGATACGCAGTATTTT.

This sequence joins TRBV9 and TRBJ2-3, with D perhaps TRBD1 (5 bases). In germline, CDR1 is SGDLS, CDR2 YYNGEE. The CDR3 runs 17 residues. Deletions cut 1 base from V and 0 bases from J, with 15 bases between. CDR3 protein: CASSVSGWGGSTDTQYF. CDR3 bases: TGTGCCAGCAGCGTATCCGGGTGGGGCGGCAGCACAGATACGCAGTATTTT.

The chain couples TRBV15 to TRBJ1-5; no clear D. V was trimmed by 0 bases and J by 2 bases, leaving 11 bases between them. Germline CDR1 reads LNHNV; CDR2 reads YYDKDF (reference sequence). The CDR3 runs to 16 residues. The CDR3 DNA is TGTGCCACCAGCAGAGAGAGGGCCCTTGGCAATCAGCCCCAGCATTTT. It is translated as CATSRERALGNQPQHF. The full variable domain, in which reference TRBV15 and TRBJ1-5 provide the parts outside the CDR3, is DAMVIQNPRYQVTQFGKPVTLSCSQTLNHNVMYWYQQKSSQAPKLLFHYYDKDFNNEADTPDNFQSRRPNTSFCFLDIRSPGLGDTAMYLCATSRERALGNQPQHFGDGTRLSIL.

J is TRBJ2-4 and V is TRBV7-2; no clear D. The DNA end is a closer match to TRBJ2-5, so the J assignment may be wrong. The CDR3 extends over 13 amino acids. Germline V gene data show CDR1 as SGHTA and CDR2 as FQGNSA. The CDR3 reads CASSLELLETQYF. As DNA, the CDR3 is TGTGCCAGCAGCTTAGAACTCCTAGAGACCCAGTACTTC.

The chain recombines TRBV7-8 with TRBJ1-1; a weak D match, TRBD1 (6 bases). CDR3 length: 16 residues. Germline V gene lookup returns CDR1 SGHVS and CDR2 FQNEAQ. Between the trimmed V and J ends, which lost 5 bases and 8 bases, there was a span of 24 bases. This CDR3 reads CASSETRLNGQPEAFF. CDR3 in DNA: TGTGCCAGCAGCGAAACCCGATTGAACGGACAGCCCGAAGCTTTCTTT.

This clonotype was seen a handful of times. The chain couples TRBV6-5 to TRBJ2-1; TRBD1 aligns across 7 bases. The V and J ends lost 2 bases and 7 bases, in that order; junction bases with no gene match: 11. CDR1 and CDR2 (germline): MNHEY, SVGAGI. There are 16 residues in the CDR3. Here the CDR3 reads CASSYGLRVRGNEQFF. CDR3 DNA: TGTGCCAGCAGTTACGGTTTAAGGGTCAGGGGGAATGAGCAGTTCTTC.

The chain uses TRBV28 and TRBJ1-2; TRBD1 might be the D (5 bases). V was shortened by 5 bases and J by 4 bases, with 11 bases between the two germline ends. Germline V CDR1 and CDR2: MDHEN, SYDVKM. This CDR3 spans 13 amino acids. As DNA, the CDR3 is TGTGCCAGCAGTCTACAGGTTTTCTATGGCTACACCTTC. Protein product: CASSLQVFYGYTF.